Shown below are 25 T cell receptor beta chains from a single sample sequenced in a study of Graves' ophthalmopathy and Graves' hyperthyroidism. Amplified material comprised TCR beta CDR3 regions derived from RNA transcripts. The workflow started with a first-round RT-PCR run with HTBI primers and then moved on to a second-round multiplex PCR. TCRdb called the multiplex PCR reads again in MiXCR, with one record for every CDR3 protein. The sample includes 360,000 or so distinct CDR3 sequences, roughly 18% of them seen just once. The sample comprised peripheral blood. The source of these receptors is a woman in her late teens or twenties with Graves' ophthalmopathy.

The rearrangement joins TRBV6-2 or TRBV6-3 to TRBJ2-7; D could derive from TRBD1 or TRBD2 (6 bases each). Trimming pared 2 bases from V and 2 bases from J, leaving 16 bases between. Germline loops: CDR1 MNHEY, CDR2 SVGEGT. This CDR3 contains 16 residues. CDR3: CASSYGPGEEAYEQYF. The CDR3 nucleotides are TGTGCCAGCAGTTACGGCCCAGGGGAGGAGGCCTACGAGCAGTACTTC.

This clonotype was counted ten times or more. V usage is TRBV28 and J usage is TRBJ2-7; D remains unclear. Trimming stripped 10 bases from V and 0 bases from J, with 16 bases between. Germline-derived CDR1 and CDR2 are MDHEN and SYDVKM. The CDR3 is made up of 14 amino acids. The CDR3 DNA reads TGTGCCACCGCCGATCCCCCCGCCTCCTACGAGCAGTACTTC. Its translation: CATADPPASYEQYF.

This clonotype was found many times. The rearrangement joins TRBV9 to TRBJ2-2, with 8 nucleotides matching TRBD2. The germline V gene has CDR1 SGDLS and CDR2 YYNGEE. J lost 6 bases, V lost 0 bases, and 4 bases had no gene match. This CDR3 region has 15 residues. As DNA, the CDR3 is TGTGCCAGCAGCGTAGAAGGGACTAGTTCCGGGGAGCTGTTTTTT. It specifies CASSVEGTSSGELFF. Supplemented by reference TRBV9 and TRBJ2-2, the full variable domain reads DSGVTQTPKHLITATGQRVTLRCSPRSGDLSVYWYQQSLDQGLQFLIQYYNGEERAKGNILERFSAQQFPDLHSELNLSSLELGDSALYFCASSVEGTSSGELFFGEGSRLTVL.

This clonotype showed up many times. The CDR3 bases are TGTGCCAGCAGGCGACGGGATCTGGGAAATTCACCCCTCCACTTT. Translation gives CASRRRDLGNSPLHF. The chain links TRBV6-1 to TRBJ1-6, with D hard to call. The germline V and J ends were trimmed by 6 bases and 7 bases, with 16 bases remaining between them. Germline V lookup: CDR1 MNHNS, CDR2 SASEGT. The CDR3 covers 15 residues.

CDR3 in DNA: TGTGCCAGCAGCTTAGAGGAGCGGGAAAGGGAAGCTTTCTTT. Its translation is CASSLEEREREAFF. The gene calls are TRBV7-9 and TRBJ1-1; D is unclear. Trimming cost V 1 base and J 8 bases, with 14 bases left between them. The V gene's germline CDR1 is SEHNR and CDR2 FQNEAQ (reference sequence). This CDR3 has 14 residues.

This clonotype was seen repeatedly, ten times or more. The V and J genes are TRBV11-1 and TRBJ1-6; the D is unclear. V lost 1 base and J 8 bases, leaving 9 bases between the germline ends. The CDR3 sequence is 14 residues long. From germline, CDR1 is SGHAT and CDR2 FQDESV (reference sequence). This CDR3 reads CASSLGRWDSPLHF. Written as DNA, the CDR3 is TGTGCCAGCAGCTTAGGCAGGTGGGATTCACCCCTCCACTTT.

Ten or more counts support this clonotype. This sequence joins TRBV19 and TRBJ2-7; TRBD2 agrees at 10 bases. The CDR3 spans 16 residues. Germline CDR1 is LNHDA and CDR2 is SQIVND (reference sequence). Trimming took 5 bases from V and 2 from J; bases not matched to a gene: 9. The CDR3 reads CASSPLEAGGPYEQYF. Written as DNA, the CDR3 is TGTGCCAGTAGTCCCCTCGAAGCGGGGGGGCCCTACGAGCAGTACTTC.

This clonotype was seen ten or more times. The chain is built from TRBV7-9 and TRBJ2-7, with 7 positions matching TRBD2. The ends lost 0 bases at V and 2 bases at J; junction bases unmatched: 7. The CDR3 contains 16 residues. Germline-derived CDR1 and CDR2 are SEHNR and FQNEAQ (reference sequence). The CDR3 reads CASSLAGGRSPYEQYF. CDR3 DNA sequence: TGTGCCAGCAGCTTAGCGGGCGGGAGATCCCCCTACGAGCAGTACTTC.

Note on this clonotype: A read error is likely, as this CDR3 ends without the conserved phenylalanine or tryptophan. It is unclear where the CDR3 begins or ends on the DNA, so no DNA is shown, and the CDR3 is as TCRdb lists it. V is TRBV6-2 or TRBV6-3 and J is TRBJ2-7; the DNA was not used to check the table's D call, TRBD1. The CDR3 is 11 residues long, counting both termini. CDR1 and CDR2 from the germline V gene are MNHEY and SVGEGT. The CDR3 protein is CASSYSSNRDR.

The count of this clonotype is one. The V gene is TRBV6-2 or TRBV6-3, the J gene TRBJ2-7; 9 nucleotides agree with TRBD2. Losses at the gene ends were 0 bases for V and 0 bases for J; bases not matched to a gene: 3. This CDR3 has 16 residues. Germline CDR1 MNHEY, CDR2 SVGEGT. CDR3 in DNA: TGTGCCAGCAGTTACTCTAGCGGGAGAAACTCCTACGAGCAGTACTTC. It specifies CASSYSSGRNSYEQYF.

Regarding this clonotype: One end of the junction fails to match germline, which may point to a read error. The rearrangement joins TRBV6-1 to TRBJ2-4, with 7 bases matching TRBD1. CDR3 length: 11 residues. The germline gives CDR1 MNHNS, CDR2 SASEGT. The CDR3 coding sequence is TGTGCCAGCAGTAATGGACAGGTGACGCTCTTC. This encodes CASSNGQVTLF.

This clonotype was observed at least ten times. The V and J genes are TRBV3-1 and TRBJ2-7, with 9 positions matching TRBD2. CDR1 is LGHDT, CDR2 YNNKEL, per germline (reference sequence). Losses at the gene ends were 4 bases for V and 2 bases for J; bases not matched to a gene: 9. The CDR3 contains 16 residues. In DNA, the CDR3 is TGTGCCAGCAGCCCTCCCAGGGCGGGGGGGACCTACGAGCAGTACTTC. It yields the protein CASSPPRAGGTYEQYF.

The V and J genes are TRBV12-3 or TRBV12-4 and TRBJ1-2; D gene uncertain. The CDR3 covers 15 residues. Trimming pared 3 bases from V and 8 bases from J, leaving 19 bases between. CDR3 coding DNA: TGTGCCAGCAGTTTCGGGCCGGGGATTGCAGGAGGCTACACCTTC. Translation: CASSFGPGIAGGYTF.

This clonotype was counted ten times or more. The gene calls are TRBV24-1 and TRBJ2-5; no firm D call. Germline lookup yields CDR1 KGHDR and CDR2 SFDVKD. The V end lost 5 bases, the J end lost 5 bases, and 14 bases lay between the germline ends. This CDR3 spans 14 amino acids. Here the CDR3 DNA reads TGTGCCACCAGTGTCAATGGCAAGGGTGAGACCCAGTACTTC. It yields the protein CATSVNGKGETQYF.

The table lists this clonotype with a few counts. The chain has TRBV18 and TRBJ2-7; 9 bases fit TRBD1. V trimming: 3 bases; J trimming: 0 bases; junction bases outside the gene matches: 15. From germline, CDR1 is KGHSH and CDR2 LQKENI. The CDR3 extends over 19 amino acids. CDR3 sequence reads: CASSPLWLTGGLSSYEQYF. The CDR3 DNA follows: TGTGCCAGCTCACCTCTCTGGTTGACAGGGGGGTTGAGCTCCTACGAGCAGTACTTC. The full variable domain, rest sourced from reference TRBV18 and TRBJ2-7, is NAGVMQNPRHLVRRRGQEARLRCSPMKGHSHVYWYRQLPEEGLKFMVYLQKENIIDESGMPKERFSAEFPKEGPSILRIQQVVRGDSAAYFCASSPLWLTGGLSSYEQYFGPGTRLTVT.

The rearrangement links TRBV6-5 to TRBJ1-3, with D unclear. Between the trimmed V and J ends, which lost 2 bases and 8 bases, there was a span of 13 bases. CDR1 and CDR2 from the germline V gene are MNHEY and SVGAGI. This CDR3 spans 14 amino acids. This chain's CDR3 is CASSYKGPLDTIYF. In DNA, the CDR3 is TGTGCCAGCAGTTACAAGGGTCCCTTGGACACCATATATTTT.

This clonotype was recorded at least ten times. The chain links TRBV12-3 or TRBV12-4 to TRBJ1-1, with D tentatively TRBD1 (5 bases). V gave up 5 bases and J gave up 7 bases, with 14 bases separating them. There are 13 residues in the CDR3. The chain's CDR3 is CASSVRDPDEAFF. The CDR3 DNA is TGTGCCAGCAGTGTCCGGGACCCTGATGAAGCTTTCTTT.

V is TRBV6-1 and J is TRBJ1-5, with a possible D match to TRBD1 (5 bases). Germline loops: CDR1 MNHNS, CDR2 SASEGT. V was cut by 5 bases and J by 5 bases, with 13 bases left in between. This CDR3 comprises 14 residues. CDR3: CASSRTGVHQPQHF. The CDR3 nucleotides read TGTGCCAGCAGTAGGACGGGGGTCCATCAGCCCCAGCATTTT.

This clonotype came up many times. The rearrangement links TRBV12-3 or TRBV12-4 to TRBJ2-7, with TRBD2 matching over 9 bases. V trimming: 0 bases; J trimming: 6 bases; junction bases outside the gene matches: 9. This CDR3 is 16 amino acids long. The CDR3 region has the DNA TGTGCCAGCAGTTTAGCGGGGCGGGGGGGCCTTACCGAGCAGTACTTC. It specifies CASSLAGRGGLTEQYF.

At least ten counts were recorded for this clonotype. The chain recombines TRBV6-9 with TRBJ2-4; 8 bases are a match to TRBD2. After removal of 2 bases from V and 3 bases from J, the junction contained 27 bases not matched to a gene. In germline, CDR1 is MNHGY, CDR2 SVAAGI. This CDR3 has 23 amino acids. The CDR3 loop reads CASSYVSPGLGSLLGLVKNIQYF. In DNA form, the CDR3 reads TGTGCCAGCAGTTATGTCTCACCGGGACTAGGGTCTCTTCTCGGTTTAGTCAAAAACATTCAGTACTTC.

This clonotype was counted at least ten times. The rearrangement links TRBV6-1 to TRBJ1-1; weak D call: TRBD1 (6 bases). The CDR3 length is 14 residues. CDR1 and CDR2 from the germline V gene are MNHNS and SASEGT. Trimming left V 6 bases short and J 4 bases short, with 15 bases between. CDR3 protein: CASSPYRGGTEAFF. In DNA form, the CDR3 reads TGTGCCAGCAGCCCATACAGAGGGGGCACTGAAGCTTTCTTT.

J is TRBJ1-1 and V is TRBV3-1; TRBD1 might be the D (6 bases). The V gene's germline CDR1 is LGHDT and CDR2 YNNKEL (reference sequence). V lost 0 bases, J lost 7 bases, and 15 bases lay in between. CDR3 size: 15 residues. CDR3 bases: TGTGCCAGCAGCCAAGACAGGGGCTCCCGAGGTGAAGCTTTCTTT. Translation gives CASSQDRGSRGEAFF. Full variable domain (missing parts from reference TRBV3-1 and TRBJ1-1): DTAVSQTPKYLVTQMGNDKSIKCEQNLGHDTMYWYKQDSKKFLKIMFSYNNKELIINETVPNRFSPKSPDKAHLNLHINSLELGDSAVYFCASSQDRGSRGEAFFGQGTRLTVV.

The chain combines TRBV6-1 with TRBJ2-7; D may correspond to TRBD1 or TRBD2 (5 bases each). This CDR3 is built from 13 residues. Germline-derived CDR1 and CDR2 are MNHNS and SASEGT. Trimming took 5 bases from V and 5 from J, leaving 13 bases between them. CDR3 nucleotide sequence: TGTGCCAGCAGTCGGTCCACGGGGCACGAGCAGTACTTC. It encodes CASSRSTGHEQYF.

This clonotype was recorded many times. DNA for the CDR3: TGCGCCAGCAGCTGGGGGTGGACAGGCCTCTCCGAGCAGTACTTC. Translated, it gives CASSWGWTGLSEQYF. This chain connects TRBV5-1 to TRBJ2-7, with TRBD1 matching over 7 bases. From germline, CDR1 is SGHRS and CDR2 YFSETQ. The CDR3 length is 15 residues. The ends lost 3 bases at V and 6 bases at J; junction bases unmatched: 12.

This clonotype was counted at least ten times. J is TRBJ2-5 and V is TRBV18; TRBD1 matches 10 bases. Germline loops: CDR1 KGHSH, CDR2 LQKENI. The V segment lost 3 bases and the J segment 4 bases; nucleotides outside the gene matches: 5. The CDR3 consists of 15 residues. The chain's CDR3 is CASSPDRGDGETQYF. In nucleotides, the CDR3 is TGTGCCAGCTCACCGGACAGGGGGGATGGAGAGACCCAGTACTTC.